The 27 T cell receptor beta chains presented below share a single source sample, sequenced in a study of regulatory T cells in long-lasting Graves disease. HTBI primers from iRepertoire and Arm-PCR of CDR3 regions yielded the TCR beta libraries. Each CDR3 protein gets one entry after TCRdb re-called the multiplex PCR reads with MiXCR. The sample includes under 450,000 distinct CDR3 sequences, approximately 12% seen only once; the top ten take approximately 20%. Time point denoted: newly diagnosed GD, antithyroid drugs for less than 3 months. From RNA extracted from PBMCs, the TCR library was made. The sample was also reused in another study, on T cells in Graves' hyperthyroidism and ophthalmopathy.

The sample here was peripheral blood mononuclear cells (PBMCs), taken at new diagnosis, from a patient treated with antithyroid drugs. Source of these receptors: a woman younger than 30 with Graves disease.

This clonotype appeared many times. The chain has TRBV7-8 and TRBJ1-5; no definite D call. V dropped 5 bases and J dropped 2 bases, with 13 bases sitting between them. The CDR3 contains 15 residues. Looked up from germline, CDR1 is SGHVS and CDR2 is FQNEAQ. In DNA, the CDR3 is TGTGCCAGCAGCCCAGAGGCAACTGGCAATCAGCCCCAGCATTTT. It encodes CASSPEATGNQPQHF.

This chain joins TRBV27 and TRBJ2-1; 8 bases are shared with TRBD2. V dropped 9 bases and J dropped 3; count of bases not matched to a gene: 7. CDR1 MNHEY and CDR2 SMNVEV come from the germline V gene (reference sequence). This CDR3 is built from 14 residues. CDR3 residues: CASRTSGIYNEQFF. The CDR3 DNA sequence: TGTGCCAGTCGAACTAGCGGAATCTACAATGAGCAGTTCTTC.

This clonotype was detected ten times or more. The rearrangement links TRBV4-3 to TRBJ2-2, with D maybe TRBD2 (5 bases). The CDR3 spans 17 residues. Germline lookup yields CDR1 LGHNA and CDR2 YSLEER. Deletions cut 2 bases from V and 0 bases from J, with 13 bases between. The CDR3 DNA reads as TGCGCCAGCAGCCAAACGAGGGCATGGACGAACACCGGGGAGCTGTTTTTT. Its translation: CASSQTRAWTNTGELFF.

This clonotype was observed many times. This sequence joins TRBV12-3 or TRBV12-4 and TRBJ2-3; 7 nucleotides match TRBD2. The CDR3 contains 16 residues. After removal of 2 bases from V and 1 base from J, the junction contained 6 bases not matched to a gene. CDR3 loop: CASSLWAGVGTDTQYF. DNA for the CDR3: TGTGCCAGCAGTTTATGGGCGGGAGTGGGCACAGATACGCAGTATTTT.

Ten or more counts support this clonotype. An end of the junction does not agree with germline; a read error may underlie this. The chain's CDR3 is CASSHQGDTQYF. The DNA of the CDR3 is TGTGCTAGCAGCCATCAGGGGGATACGCAGTATTTT. V is TRBV7-7 and J is TRBJ2-3, with D possibly being TRBD1 (6 bases). This CDR3 has 12 residues. Germline CDR1 SSHAT, CDR2 FNYEAQ (reference sequence).

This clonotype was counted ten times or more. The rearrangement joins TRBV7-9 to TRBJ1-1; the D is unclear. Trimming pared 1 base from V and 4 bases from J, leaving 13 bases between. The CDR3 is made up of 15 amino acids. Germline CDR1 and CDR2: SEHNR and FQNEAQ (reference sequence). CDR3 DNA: TGTGCCAGCAGCTTAGGCAGGTCGAGGAGCACTGAAGCTTTCTTT. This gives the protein CASSLGRSRSTEAFF.

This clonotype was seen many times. The CDR3 nucleotides are TGTGCCAGCAGTTACGCCCTGATAGCGGGAGACGGCAATGAGCAGTTCTTC. It specifies CASSYALIAGDGNEQFF. The rearrangement links TRBV6-2 or TRBV6-3 to TRBJ2-1, with TRBD2 matching 9 bases. The germline gives CDR1 MNHEY, CDR2 SVGEGT. CDR3 length equals 17 residues. Unmatched junction bases numbered 11, after V lost 2 bases and J lost 6 bases.

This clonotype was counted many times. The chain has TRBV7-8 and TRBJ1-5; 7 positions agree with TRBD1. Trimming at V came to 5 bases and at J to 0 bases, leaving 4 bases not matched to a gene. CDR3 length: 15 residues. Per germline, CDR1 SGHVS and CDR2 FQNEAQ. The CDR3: CASSPGQYSNQPQHF. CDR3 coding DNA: TGTGCCAGCAGCCCGGGACAGTATAGCAATCAGCCCCAGCATTTT.

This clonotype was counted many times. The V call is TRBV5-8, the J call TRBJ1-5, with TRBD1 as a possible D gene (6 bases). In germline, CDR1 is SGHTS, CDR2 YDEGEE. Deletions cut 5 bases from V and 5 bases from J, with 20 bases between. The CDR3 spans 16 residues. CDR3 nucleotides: TGTGCCAGCAGACCGGGACAACAGCTTAGATATCAGCCCCAGCATTTT. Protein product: CASRPGQQLRYQPQHF.

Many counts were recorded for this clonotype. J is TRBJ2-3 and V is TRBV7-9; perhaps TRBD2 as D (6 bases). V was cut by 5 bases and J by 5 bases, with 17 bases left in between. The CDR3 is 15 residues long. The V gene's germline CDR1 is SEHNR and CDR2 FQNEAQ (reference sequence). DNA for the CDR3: TGTGCCAGCAGCCACCGGGACTTACACAGAGATACGCAGTATTTT. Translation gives CASSHRDLHRDTQYF. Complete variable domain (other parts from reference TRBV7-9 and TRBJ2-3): DTGVSQNPRHKITKRGQNVTFRCDPISEHNRLYWYRQTLGQGPEFLTYFQNEAQLEKSRLLSDRFSAERPKGSFSTLEIQRTEQGDSAMYLCASSHRDLHRDTQYFGPGTRLTVL.

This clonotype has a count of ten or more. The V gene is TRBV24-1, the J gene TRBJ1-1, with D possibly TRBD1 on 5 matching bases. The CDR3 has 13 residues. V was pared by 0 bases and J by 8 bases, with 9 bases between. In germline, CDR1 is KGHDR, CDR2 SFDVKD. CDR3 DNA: TGTGCCACCAGTGATTTGGCGGGGACGGAAGCTTTCTTT. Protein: CATSDLAGTEAFF.

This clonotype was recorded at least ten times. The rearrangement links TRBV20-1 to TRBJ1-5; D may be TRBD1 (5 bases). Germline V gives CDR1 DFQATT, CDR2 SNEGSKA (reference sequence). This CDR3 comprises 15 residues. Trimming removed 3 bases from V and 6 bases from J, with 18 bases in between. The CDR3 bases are TGCAGTGCTAGTGGAGCGGCGCGGAGGGGTCAGCCCCAGCATTTT. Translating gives CSASGAARRGQPQHF.

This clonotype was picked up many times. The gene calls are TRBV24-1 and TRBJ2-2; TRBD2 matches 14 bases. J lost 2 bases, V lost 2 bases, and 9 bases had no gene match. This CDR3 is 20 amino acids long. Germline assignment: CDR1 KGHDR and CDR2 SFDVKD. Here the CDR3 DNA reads TGTGCCACCAGTGATTCTCGGACTAGCGGGAGGCTTAGAAACACCGGGGAGCTGTTTTTT. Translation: CATSDSRTSGRLRNTGELFF.

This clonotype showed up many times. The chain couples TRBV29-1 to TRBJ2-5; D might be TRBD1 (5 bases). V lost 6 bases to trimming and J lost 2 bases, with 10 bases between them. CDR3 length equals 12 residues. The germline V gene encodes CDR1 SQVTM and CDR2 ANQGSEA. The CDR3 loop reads CSVGHPQETQYF. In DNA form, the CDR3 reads TGCAGCGTCGGACACCCTCAAGAGACCCAGTACTTC.

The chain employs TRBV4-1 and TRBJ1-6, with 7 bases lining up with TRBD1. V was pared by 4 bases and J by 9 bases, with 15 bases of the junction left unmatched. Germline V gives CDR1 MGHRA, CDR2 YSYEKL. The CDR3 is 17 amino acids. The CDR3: CASSPRQGLSVTSPLHF. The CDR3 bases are TGCGCCAGCAGCCCCCGACAGGGCCTCTCCGTAACTTCACCCCTCCACTTT.

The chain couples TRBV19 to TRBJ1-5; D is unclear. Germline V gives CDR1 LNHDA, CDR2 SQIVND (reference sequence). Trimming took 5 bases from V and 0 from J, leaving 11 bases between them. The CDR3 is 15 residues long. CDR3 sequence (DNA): TGTGCCAGTAGTTGGGGTACCCTTAGCAATCAGCCCCAGCATTTT. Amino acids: CASSWGTLSNQPQHF.

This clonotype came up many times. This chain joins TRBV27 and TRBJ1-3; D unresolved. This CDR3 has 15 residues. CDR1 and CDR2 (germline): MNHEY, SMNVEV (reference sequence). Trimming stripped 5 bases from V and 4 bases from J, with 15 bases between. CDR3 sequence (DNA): TGTGCCAGCAGTACCCCCGGTTCCATCGGAAACACCATATATTTT. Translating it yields CASSTPGSIGNTIYF.

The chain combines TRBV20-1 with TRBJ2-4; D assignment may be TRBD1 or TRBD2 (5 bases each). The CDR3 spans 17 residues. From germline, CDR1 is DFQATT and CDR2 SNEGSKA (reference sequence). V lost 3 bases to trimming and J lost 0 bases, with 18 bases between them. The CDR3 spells CSASPLYLGGAKNIQYF. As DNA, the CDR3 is TGCAGTGCTAGTCCTCTATATCTTGGGGGAGCCAAAAACATTCAGTACTTC.

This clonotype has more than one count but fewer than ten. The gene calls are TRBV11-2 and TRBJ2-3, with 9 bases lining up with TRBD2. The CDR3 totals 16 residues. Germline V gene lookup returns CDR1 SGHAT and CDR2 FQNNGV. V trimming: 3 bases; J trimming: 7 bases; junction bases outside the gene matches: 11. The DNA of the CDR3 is TGTGCCAGCAGCTTGGGGCGGGGGGGCAGCGTAAATACGCAGTATTTT. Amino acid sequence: CASSLGRGGSVNTQYF.

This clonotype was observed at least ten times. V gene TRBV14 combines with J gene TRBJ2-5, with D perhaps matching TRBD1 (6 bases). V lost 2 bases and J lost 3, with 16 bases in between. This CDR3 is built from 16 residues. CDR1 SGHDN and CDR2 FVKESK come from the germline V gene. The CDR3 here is CASSQRGWTVEETQYF. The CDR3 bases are TGTGCCAGCAGCCAACGGGGTTGGACAGTTGAAGAGACCCAGTACTTC.

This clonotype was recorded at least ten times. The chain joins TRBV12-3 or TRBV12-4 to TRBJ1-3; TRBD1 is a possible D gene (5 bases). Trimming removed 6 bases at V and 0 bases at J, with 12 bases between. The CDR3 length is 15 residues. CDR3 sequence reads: CASSQQESSGNTIYF. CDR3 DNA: TGTGCCAGCAGCCAACAGGAGAGCTCTGGAAACACCATATATTTT.

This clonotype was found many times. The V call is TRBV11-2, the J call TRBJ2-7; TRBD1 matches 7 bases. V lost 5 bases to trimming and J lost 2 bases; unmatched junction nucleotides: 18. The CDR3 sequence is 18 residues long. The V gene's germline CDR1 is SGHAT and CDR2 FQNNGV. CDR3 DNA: TGTGCCAGCAGCCTAAGGGGGACAGAAACTCTAGTGGCCTACGAGCAGTACTTC. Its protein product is CASSLRGTETLVAYEQYF. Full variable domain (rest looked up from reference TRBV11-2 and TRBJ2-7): EAGVAQSPRYKIIEKRQSVAFWCNPISGHATLYWYQQILGQGPKLLIQFQNNGVVDDSQLPKDRFSAERLKGVDSTLKIQPAKLEDSAVYLCASSLRGTETLVAYEQYFGPGTRLTVT.

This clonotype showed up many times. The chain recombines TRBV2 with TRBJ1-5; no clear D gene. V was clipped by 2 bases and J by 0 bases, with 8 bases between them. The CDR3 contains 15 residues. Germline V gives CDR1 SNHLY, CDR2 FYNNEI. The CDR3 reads CASSEYRYSNQPQHF. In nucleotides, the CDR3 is TGTGCCAGCAGTGAATACCGGTATAGCAATCAGCCCCAGCATTTT.

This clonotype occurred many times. The CDR3 DNA sequence: TGTGCCAGCAGTTTCCTGGGTGAGCAGTACTTC. Protein product: CASSFLGEQYF. The chain has TRBV12-3 or TRBV12-4 and TRBJ2-7; D gene ambiguous. This CDR3 region has 11 residues. The ends were cut back, 3 bases at V and 7 bases at J, with 7 bases in the middle.

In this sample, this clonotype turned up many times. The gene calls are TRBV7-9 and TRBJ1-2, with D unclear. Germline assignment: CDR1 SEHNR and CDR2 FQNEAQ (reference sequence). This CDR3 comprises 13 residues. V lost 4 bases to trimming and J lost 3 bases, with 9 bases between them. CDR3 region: CASSSPRYYGYTF. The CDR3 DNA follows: TGTGCCAGCAGCTCCCCTCGGTACTATGGCTACACCTTC.

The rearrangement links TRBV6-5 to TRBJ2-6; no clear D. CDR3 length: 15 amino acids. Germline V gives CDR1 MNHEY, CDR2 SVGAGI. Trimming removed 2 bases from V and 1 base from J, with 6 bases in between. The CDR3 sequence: CASSYNPSGANVLTF. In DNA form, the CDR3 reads TGTGCCAGCAGTTACAACCCTTCTGGGGCCAACGTCCTGACTTTC.

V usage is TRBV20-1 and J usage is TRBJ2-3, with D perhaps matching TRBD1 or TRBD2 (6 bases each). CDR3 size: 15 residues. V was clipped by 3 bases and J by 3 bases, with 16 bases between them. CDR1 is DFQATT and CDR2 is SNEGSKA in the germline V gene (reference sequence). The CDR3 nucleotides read TGCAGTGCTAGGGCTTGGGGGGCGGTGACAGATACGCAGTATTTT. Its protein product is CSARAWGAVTDTQYF.